This T cell receptor (beta chain) was sequenced during a study of T cells in Graves' hyperthyroidism and ophthalmopathy. Background on the study: Peripheral blood collection took place at initial diagnosis, before any treatment. Overall study findings and caveats: Most thyroid-expanded clonotypes above 0.001 were also found in blood.

The CDR3 loop spans 13 amino acids. Germline CDR1 reads LNHDA; CDR2 reads SQIVND (reference sequence). Remarks on this clonotype: Its antigen is still unknown. At one end the junction does not follow the germline gene, possibly because of a read error.

Amplification of TCR beta CDR3 regions used RNA as the template. TCR CDR3 underwent first-round RT-PCR with the HTBI primer set. MiXCR, run by TCRdb on the multiplex PCR reads, gives a single entry per CDR3 protein. The sample consists of 270,000 or so distinct CDR3 sequences, around 15% of them appearing once. PBMCs were derived from roughly 10 ml fresh peripheral blood. The V and J genes are TRBV19 and TRBJ1-1; TRBD1 agrees at 9 bases. The specimen sequenced was blood. This sequence was found in a woman in her 50s with Graves' hyperthyroidism that later progressed to Graves' ophthalmopathy. CDR3 DNA: TGTGTCAGTACTTGGACAGGGGACACTGAAGCTTTCTTT. The encoded protein is CVSTWTGDTEAFF. The full variable domain, completed using reference TRBV19 and TRBJ1-1, is DGGITQSPKYLFRKEGQNVTLSCEQNLNHDAMYWYRQDPGQGLRLIYYSQIVNDFQKGDIAEGYSVSREKKESFPLTVTSAQKNPTAFYLCVSTWTGDTEAFFGQGTRLTVV.